This TCR beta chain originates from a study of technical replicates of blood from a few donors. Sequencing was performed with immunoSEQ multiplex PCR; in TCRdb, only in-frame clones are kept and a portion is missing. Of roughly 62,000 clones detected, roughly 95% appear once; the ten largest clones hold 3%. The CDR3 has 15 residues. Trimming cost V 4 bases and J 2 bases, with 13 bases left between them. Germline CDR1 reads SGHTA; CDR2 reads FQGNSA. The chain links TRBV7-2 to TRBJ2-3; tentative D call: TRBD2 (6 bases). Sequencing input: PBMCs. The sequence derives from a human donor in good health. Some clones in this sample may be carry-over from other donors' samples. In DNA form, the CDR3 reads TGTGCCAGCAGCTCTAGGACTACAAACACAGATACGCAGTATTTT. This codes for CASSSRTTNTDTQYF.